Below, 12 T cell receptor beta chains from the same sample are listed, as sequenced in a study of blood T cell repertoires in COVID-19. Here immunoSEQ multiplex PCR was the method, and the copy in TCRdb shows in-frame clones only, minus some. The sample shows fewer than 400,000 clones, around nine tenths of them seen only once. What was sequenced was PBMCs or T cells enriched from blood (not recorded which). All receptors derive from a woman in her fifties or sixties who had recovered from COVID-19.

CDR3 protein: CASSLRPKGESPRSYNSPLHF. The CDR3 nucleotides are TGTGCCAGCAGTTTAAGACCCAAAGGGGAATCTCCTCGCTCCTATAATTCACCCCTCCACTTT. The V call is TRBV27, the J call TRBJ1-6; maybe TRBD1 (5 bases). The CDR3 is 21 amino acids. Trimming cost V 2 bases and J 0 bases, with 23 bases left between them. Looked up from germline, CDR1 is MNHEY and CDR2 is SMNVEV (reference sequence).

The V gene is TRBV29-1, the J gene TRBJ1-4, with D tentatively TRBD1 (5 bases). V was cut by 3 bases and J by 0 bases, with 11 bases left in between. CDR1 SQVTM and CDR2 ANQGSEA come from the germline V gene. This CDR3 is built from 15 residues. The CDR3 bases are TGCAGCGTTGATACAGGACTAACAACTAATGAAAAACTGTTTTTT. Protein: CSVDTGLTTNEKLFF.

V is TRBV28 and J is TRBJ1-2; 7 nucleotides match TRBD1. The germline gives CDR1 MDHEN, CDR2 SYDVKM. The CDR3 is 14 residues long. V lost 1 base to trimming and J lost 8 bases; unmatched junction nucleotides: 7. CDR3 nucleotides: TGTGCCAGCAGTTTATCGACAGGGCTGCTCGGCTACACCTTC. Translating gives CASSLSTGLLGYTF.

V is TRBV11-2 and J is TRBJ1-1; unclear D gene. Germline V gives CDR1 SGHAT, CDR2 FQNNGV. The CDR3 totals 12 residues. V lost 4 bases, J lost 6 bases, and 9 bases lay in between. This CDR3 is CASSSSGAEAFF. In DNA form, the CDR3 reads TGTGCCAGCAGCTCGAGCGGCGCTGAAGCTTTCTTT.

There are a few counts of this clone. The genes are TRBV5-1 and TRBJ2-5; 8 positions agree with TRBD2. With V trimmed by 4 bases and J by 1 base, 9 bases remained unmatched. Germline CDR1 reads SGHRS; CDR2 reads YFSETQ. The CDR3 spans 16 residues. CDR3 sequence reads: CASSLGGGGSQETQYF. The CDR3 nucleotides are TGCGCCAGCAGCCTGGGGGGCGGGGGGTCCCAAGAGACCCAGTACTTC. The full variable domain, completed using reference TRBV5-1 and TRBJ2-5, is KAGVTQTPRYLIKTRGQQVTLSCSPISGHRSVSWYQQTPGQGLQFLFEYFSETQRNKGNFPGRFSGRQFSNSRSEMNVSTLELGDSALYLCASSLGGGGSQETQYFGPGTRLLVL.

This clone was seen only once. The chain carries TRBV29-1 and TRBJ1-1; 10 bases agree with TRBD1. This CDR3 is built from 15 residues. Losses at the gene ends were 3 bases for V and 0 bases for J; bases not matched to a gene: 4. Germline assignment: CDR1 SQVTM and CDR2 ANQGSEA. The CDR3 sequence: CSVDGQGGMNTEAFF. DNA for the CDR3: TGCAGCGTTGACGGACAGGGGGGAATGAACACTGAAGCTTTCTTT. Full variable domain (remainder filled in from reference TRBV29-1 and TRBJ1-1): SAVISQKPSRDICQRGTSLTIQCQVDSQVTMMFWYRQQPGQSLTLIATANQGSEATYESGFVIDKFPISRPNLTFSTLTVSNMSPEDSSIYLCSVDGQGGMNTEAFFGQGTRLTVV.

V gene TRBV24-1 combines with J gene TRBJ2-2, with D possibly matching TRBD1 (5 bases). The germline CDR1 and CDR2 sequences are KGHDR and SFDVKD. V lost 4 bases, J lost 10 bases, and 21 bases lay in between. CDR3 length: 16 amino acids. This chain's CDR3 is CATSEPSRKPGKELFF. As DNA, the CDR3 is TGTGCCACCAGTGAGCCCAGCCGCAAACCAGGGAAGGAGCTGTTTTTT.

V gene TRBV11-2 combines with J gene TRBJ2-5; TRBD1 matches at 8 bases. This CDR3 comprises 18 residues. The germline V gene has CDR1 SGHAT and CDR2 FQNNGV. V dropped 0 bases and J dropped 5; count of bases not matched to a gene: 14. CDR3 nucleotides: TGTGCCAGCAGCTTAGATCTCCCCACAGGGGGTAGTTGGGAGACCCAGTACTTC. Amino acids: CASSLDLPTGGSWETQYF.

This clone showed up just a few times. The chain joins TRBV5-1 to TRBJ2-3, with a tentative D call TRBD2 (5 bases). The CDR3 spans 14 residues. V was shortened by 5 bases and J by 0 bases, with 10 bases between the two germline ends. Germline CDR1 reads SGHRS; CDR2 reads YFSETQ. CDR3 DNA sequence: TGCGCCAGCAGGGCGGGCACTAGCACAGATACGCAGTATTTT. This sequence encodes CASRAGTSTDTQYF.

This chain uses TRBV2 with TRBJ1-5; D gene uncertain. Trimming cost V 4 bases and J 4 bases, with 11 bases left between them. From germline, CDR1 is SNHLY and CDR2 FYNNEI. This CDR3 is 14 amino acids long. In nucleotides, the CDR3 is TGTGCCAGCAGTGCTGCAGAGGGAAATCAGCCCCAGCATTTT. This codes for CASSAAEGNQPQHF.

The chain couples TRBV7-9 to TRBJ2-5, with TRBD2 matching 9 bases. The CDR3 is 14 residues long. The V and J ends lost 3 bases and 5 bases, in that order; junction bases with no gene match: 4. Germline loops: CDR1 SEHNR, CDR2 FQNEAQ (reference sequence). The CDR3, as DNA: TGTGCCAGCAGCTTTAGCGGGGGTTGGGAGACCCAGTACTTC. Its protein is CASSFSGGWETQYF.

As concerns this clone: Other DNA sequences in the same sample also yield this CDR3. The chain combines TRBV5-1 with TRBJ1-1; D unclear. Germline V gene data show CDR1 as SGHRS and CDR2 as YFSETQ. Trimming stripped 4 bases from V and 1 base from J, with 8 bases between. The CDR3 covers 13 residues. The CDR3 DNA sequence: TGCGCCAGCAGCCCACAAGAGAACACTGAAGCTTTCTTT. It yields the protein CASSPQENTEAFF.